The present TCR beta chain was sequenced within a study of blood T cells in healthy people across ages (dated by TCRdb to between 2014 and 2017). At the level of the whole study: Template switching captured roughly one uniquely barcoded TCR beta cDNA molecule per two T cells in model experiments. To avoid experimental bias, donors of different ages were spread randomly across the sequencing lanes. Four age groups were formed from the donors: young (average approximately 15 years), middle-aged (around 37), aged (62) and long-lived (around 82). Age-related changes in TCR beta repertoire diversity were measured in the study by deep sequencing normalized with unique cDNA molecular identifiers. Two additional independent replicas of 1 million unique cDNA reads from the same blood draw were analyzed for two donors (one aged 18 to 30 and one aged 80 or older).

Results and caveats for the whole study, not just this receptor: Bulk unsorted PBMC profiling prevented conclusive comparison of naive and antigen-experienced compartments. Compared with the aged group, the long-lived group had more naive CD4+ T cells, fewer expanded clones and increased TCR diversity, a pattern suggesting age selection. Estimates of total diversity based on one million sequenced T cells were considered lower bounds and underestimates. Because donor CMV infection status was unknown, age-related changes in expanded clonotypes were potentially confounded. As age increased, observed TCR beta diversity per million T cells dropped in a roughly linear way, and a significant reduction was already evident by age about 40. There was a strong correlation between observed TCR beta diversity and the percentage of naive T cells measured by flow cytometry.

The germline V gene sets CDR1 to MNHNS and CDR2 to SASEGT. From the cysteine up to the phenylalanine, the CDR3 has a length of 13 residues. Only the CDR3 portion is preserved as DNA: 39 bases, with reading frame beginning at the first base. V is shortened by 7 bases, J by 6 bases, and the region joining them spans 15 bases. The donors were some 39 Caucasian individuals from Russia, aged roughly 6 to 100 years, who were systemically healthy. Each donor gave 8 to 10 milliliters of peripheral blood, drawn into EDTA-treated Vacutainer tubes. Ficoll-Paque density-gradient centrifugation was used to isolate PBMCs, with at least 6 million obtained per sample. Trizol reagent was used to extract total RNA from PBMCs, with at least 5.5 micrograms per sample. For every donor, an aliquot of PBMCs went through flow cytometry to measure the percentages of naive CD45RAhigh/CD27high T cells. The library came from 5' RACE. A second PCR of 7 to 11 cycles was run with a J-beta primer mix and a sample-barcoded 5' primer. A template-switch 5' adaptor carrying 12 random nucleotides introduced a unique molecular identifier onto each TCR beta cDNA molecule. Each sample yielded at least 2.5 million CDR3-containing paired-end reads. First-strand cDNA was synthesized from all RNA with the Mint cDNA synthesis kit, primed by a TRBC-specific oligonucleotide. All cDNA was treated with uracil-DNA glycosylase and then went through a first 18-cycle PCR with the universal primers M1SS and BC2_uni_R. The source study handled its data this way. For normalization, 1 million high-quality reads were randomly selected from each sample, with every read carrying a distinct molecular identifier. Reads sharing molecular identifiers were discarded rather than binned into consensus sequences. MiTCR, set to a Q25 quality threshold and the strictest error-elimination algorithm, was used for CDR3 identification, clonotype clustering and error correction. A nonparametric unseen species model with Euler transformation was used to estimate lower-bound total TCR beta diversity. TCRdb trimmed public reads at Q25 via fastp, called clones via MiXCR and kept in-frame beta chains. Rows are unified per CDR3 protein, each entry keeping the most common DNA and genes. The V and J calls shown here were made by TCRdb, not taken from the authors' results. Recorded for this sample are 1,800,000 or so distinct CDR3 sequences; around 40% of them occurred a single time. Jointly, the top ten make up more than 20% of the sample.

This clonotype appeared a few times. The specificity of this receptor is unknown. Base qualities are not provided; no much larger clone lies one nucleotide away. Sequencing used blood. The origin of this receptor is a human donor in good health. The chain is made from TRBV6-1 and TRBJ1-1, with no confidently assigned D gene. The CDR3 loop reads CASIARADAEAFF. The DNA is TGTGCCAGCATCGCGCGAGCCGACGCTGAAGCTTTCTTT.